The entry below gives a single T cell receptor beta chain sequence along with its context. This specimen comes from a study of blood T cell repertoires in COVID-19. Symptom resolution, clearance, or two negative PCRs marked the recovered donors of Cohort 3. Study processing details: Reference gene primer amplification yielded estimated nucleated cell counts. The protocol was immunoSEQ multiplex PCR, while the TCRdb copy is restricted to in-frame clones and leaves out a portion. V and J calls and clone size follow that table, whereas D and trimming were derived from the DNA. Of 190,000 or so clones in the sample, about 90% were seen once. The CDR3 has 17 amino acids. From germline, CDR1 is LNHDA and CDR2 SQIVND (reference sequence). Trimming cost V 5 bases and J 0 bases, with 16 bases left between them.

This TCR was sampled from a woman in her late teens or twenties who had recovered from COVID-19. Sequencing was done on a sample of PBMCs or T cells enriched from blood (not recorded which). The chain carries TRBV19 and TRBJ2-2; no firm D call. CDR3 bases: TGTGCCAGTAGTGGCCCCCCGTTGAGGTCGAACACCGGGGAGCTGTTTTTT. It codes for CASSGPPLRSNTGELFF. The whole variable domain, remainder taken from reference TRBV19 and TRBJ2-2, is DGGITQSPKYLFRKEGQNVTLSCEQNLNHDAMYWYRQDPGQGLRLIYYSQIVNDFQKGDIAEGYSVSREKKESFPLTVTSAQKNPTAFYLCASSGPPLRSNTGELFFGEGSRLTVL.